Listed here are 14 T cell receptor beta chains from one sample, sequenced in a study of shared clonotypes between healthy human individuals. The repertoire was sequenced with immunoSEQ multiplex PCR; TCRdb's copy has only in-frame clones and lacks some. The table lists around 2,000,000 clones, about 95% of them singletons. CD8 cells classed as naive were CD45RO-negative and positively selected for CCR7, excluding terminally differentiated effector memory CD45RA+ cells. Sequencing was carried out using naive CD8+ T cells sorted from blood. The receptors were sampled from a young man in good health.

The rearrangement joins TRBV19 to TRBJ2-5; D uncertain. The germline V gene has CDR1 LNHDA and CDR2 SQIVND (reference sequence). V was pared by 3 bases and J by 5 bases, with 10 bases between. The length of the CDR3 is 13 residues. The CDR3 loop reads CASSISAIETQYF. The CDR3 DNA follows: TGTGCCAGTAGTATTTCAGCAATCGAGACCCAGTACTTC.

V gene TRBV30 combines with J gene TRBJ2-7, with a tentative D call TRBD1 (5 bases). CDR3 length equals 14 residues. The V end was cut by 5 bases, the J end by 3 bases, with 17 bases between. Per germline, CDR1 GTSNPN and CDR2 SVGIG (reference sequence). CDR3: CAWERPSRGYEQYF. The CDR3 coding sequence is TGTGCCTGGGAAAGACCTAGTAGGGGCTACGAGCAGTACTTC.

The rearrangement uses TRBV30 and TRBJ2-1; 7 bases match TRBD1. This CDR3 spans 11 amino acids. The ends lost 8 bases at V and 13 bases at J; junction bases unmatched: 11. The V gene's germline CDR1 is GTSNPN and CDR2 SVGIG (reference sequence). The CDR3 bases are TGTGCCGGATTCCGACAGGGTGTACAGTTCTTC. Residues: CAGFRQGVQFF.

V usage is TRBV6-8 and J usage is TRBJ2-3; the match to TRBD2 covers 7 bases. The CDR3 has 17 amino acids. V shed 2 bases, J shed 3 bases, and the junction held 11 bases outside the gene matches. Germline V gene sequence: CDR1 MNHGY, CDR2 SAAAGT. CDR3 in amino acids: CASSYRTDGGITDTQYF. The CDR3 DNA follows: TGTGCCAGCAGTTACCGGACGGACGGGGGGATTACAGATACGCAGTATTTT.

The chain combines TRBV5-1 with TRBJ1-1; no definite D call. The CDR3 is made up of 15 amino acids. Trimming took off 2 bases at V and 3 bases at J, with 14 bases between the two ends. The V gene's germline CDR1 is SGHRS and CDR2 YFSETQ. This CDR3 is CASSLGLPRDTEAFF. The CDR3 coding sequence is TGCGCCAGCAGCTTAGGTCTTCCAAGGGACACTGAAGCTTTCTTT.

The rearrangement uses TRBV5-1 and TRBJ1-1; TRBD1 is a possible D gene (5 bases). V lost 2 bases and J 3 bases, leaving 17 bases between the germline ends. The CDR3 covers 16 residues. The germline CDR1 and CDR2 sequences are SGHRS and YFSETQ. Here the CDR3 DNA reads TGCGCCAGCAGCTTTTGGTTCGGGGGTAGGGACACTGAAGCTTTCTTT. Translating gives CASSFWFGGRDTEAFF.

This rearrangement joins TRBV4-1 to TRBJ2-3; possibly TRBD1 for D (6 bases). Germline values: CDR1 MGHRA, CDR2 YSYEKL. CDR3 length: 17 amino acids. V shed 1 base and J shed 0 bases, with 14 bases lying between them. The CDR3 coding sequence is TGCGCCAGCAGCCAAGGCCCGACAGGTTCTAGCACAGATACGCAGTATTTT. As protein: CASSQGPTGSSTDTQYF.

About this clone: It may be a read error: a sequence one base away is much more abundant. The CDR3 spells CASSFGYEQYF. CDR3 bases: TGTGCCAGCAGCTTTGGATACGAGCAGTACTTC. V gene TRBV13 combines with J gene TRBJ2-7; D remains unclear. Trimming cost V 3 bases and J 4 bases, with 4 bases left between them. This CDR3 is 11 amino acids long. Germline V CDR1 and CDR2: PRHDT, FYEKMQ (reference sequence).

Notes on this clone: At one end, the junction sequence differs from germline, possibly due to a read error. The chain uses TRBV29-1 and TRBJ2-2; TRBD1 agrees at 7 bases. The CDR3 sequence is 15 residues long. CDR1 and CDR2 from the germline V gene are SQVTM and ANQGSEA. The DNA for the CDR3 is TGCAGCGTCGAAGGGACAGAAATGAACACCGGGGAGCTGTTTTTT. Translation: CSVEGTEMNTGELFF.

The chain is built from TRBV7-3 and TRBJ2-7, with D unresolved. The CDR3 extends over 13 amino acids. CDR1 and CDR2 from the germline V gene are SGHTA and FQGTGA. V lost 5 bases and J lost 3, with 11 bases in between. The CDR3 reads CASSPGPGYEQYF. In DNA, the CDR3 is TGTGCCAGCAGCCCCGGACCCGGCTACGAGCAGTACTTC.

V and J are TRBV13 and TRBJ2-3; 8 bases match TRBD2. The V gene's germline CDR1 is PRHDT and CDR2 FYEKMQ (reference sequence). This CDR3 is built from 16 residues. V gave up 4 bases and J gave up 0 bases; unmatched junction bases: 6. The chain's CDR3 is CASSSNQRGSTDTQYF. The CDR3 DNA follows: TGTGCCAGCAGCTCGAACCAGCGGGGGAGCACAGATACGCAGTATTTT. Drawing the rest from reference TRBV13 and TRBJ2-3, the complete variable domain is AAGVIQSPRHLIKEKRETATLKCYPIPRHDTVYWYQQGPGQDPQFLISFYEKMQSDKGSIPDRFSAQQFSDYHSELNMSSLELGDSALYFCASSSNQRGSTDTQYFGPGTRLTVL.

CDR3 loop: CASSQVEAGEGTTDTQYF. CDR3 bases: TGCGCCAGCAGCCAAGTAGAAGCGGGAGAGGGGACCACAGATACGCAGTATTTT. This chain uses TRBV4-3 with TRBJ2-3, with 8 bases that match TRBD2. CDR1 and CDR2 from the germline V gene are LGHNA and YSLEER. The CDR3 spans 18 residues. The junction had 11 bases not matched to a gene; V was cut back by 1 base and J by 2 bases.

This sequence joins TRBV30 and TRBJ2-1; D is unresolved. Germline values: CDR1 GTSNPN, CDR2 SVGIG (reference sequence). This CDR3 has 17 amino acids. Trimming cost V 0 bases and J 2 bases, with 17 bases left between them. CDR3 loop: CAWSVQLGLVPYNEQFF. The CDR3, as DNA: TGTGCCTGGAGTGTCCAACTGGGCCTTGTGCCCTACAATGAGCAGTTCTTC.

The rearrangement uses TRBV2 and TRBJ2-7; D may be TRBD1 (6 bases). V was trimmed by 6 bases and J by 3 bases, leaving 15 bases between them. The CDR3 covers 14 residues. CDR1 is SNHLY and CDR2 is FYNNEI in the germline V gene. The CDR3 sequence is CASSTGLTHYEQYF. Here the CDR3 DNA reads TGTGCCAGCAGCACAGGGTTAACCCACTACGAGCAGTACTTC.